Each of the 18 T cell receptor beta chains below was sequenced from the same sample in a study of T cell clonality in common variable immunodeficiency. Clones were sequenced by immunoSEQ multiplex PCR, and TCRdb holds only the in-frame ones, with some missing. Listed for the sample are some 53,000 clones, none seen a single time. Source material: peripheral blood mononuclear cells. These receptors were obtained from a person between 18 and 75 years old in good health.

This clone was seen a handful of times. The read finishes 3 residues shy of the CDR3 end, and the germline J gene is used to complete it. The chain joins TRBV7-2 to TRBJ2-7; tentatively, D is TRBD2 (5 bases). The CDR3 covers 15 residues. V dropped 5 bases and J dropped 2 bases, with 16 bases sitting between them. From germline, CDR1 is SGHTA and CDR2 FQGNSA. The CDR3: CASSQALTKAYEQYF. CDR3 DNA (partial): TGTGCCAGCAGCCAAGCCCTGACTAAAGCCTACGAG.

As to this clone: The read is 3 residues too short to cover the CDR3 end, so that end is filled in from the germline J gene. This chain connects TRBV7-9 to TRBJ1-1; weak D call: TRBD1 (6 bases). The CDR3 spans 13 residues. CDR1 SEHNR and CDR2 FQNEAQ come from the germline V gene (reference sequence). V was shortened by 3 bases and J by 3 bases, with 8 bases between the two germline ends. CDR3: CASSFEGDTEAFF. The covered CDR3 bases are TGTGCCAGCAGCTTTGAGGGGGACACTGAA. Drawing the rest from reference TRBV7-9 and TRBJ1-1, the complete variable domain is DTGVSQNPRHKITKRGQNVTFRCDPISEHNRLYWYRQTLGQGPEFLTYFQNEAQLEKSRLLSDRFSAERPKGSFSTLEIQRTEQGDSAMYLCASSFEGDTEAFFGQGTRLTVV.

In this sample, this clone turned up many times. The CDR3 goes on 3 residues after the read ends, and that part is filled in from the germline J gene. The chain recombines TRBV28 with TRBJ2-7, with 9 bases lining up with TRBD2. The CDR3 loop spans 15 amino acids. V was clipped by 0 bases and J by 4 bases; unmatched bases: 4. Germline loops: CDR1 MDHEN, CDR2 SYDVKM. This chain's CDR3 is CASSLWTSGVYEQYF. The CDR3 bases that were read are TGTGCCAGCAGTTTATGGACTAGCGGTGTGTACGAG.

Of note for this clone: The read stops 3 residues short of the end of the CDR3; the missing end is completed from the germline J gene. V gene TRBV2 combines with J gene TRBJ1-1; 9 bases align to TRBD1. The CDR3 totals 15 residues. J was trimmed by 2 bases and V by 6 bases; bases with no gene match: 7. CDR1 is SNHLY, CDR2 FYNNEI, per germline. CDR3 loop: CASSHKTGGNTEAFF. CDR3 DNA (partial): TGTGCCAGCAGCCACAAGACAGGGGGAAACACTGAA.

This clone was recorded at least ten times. The observed sequence ends 3 residues before the CDR3 terminus, with the missing tail filled in from the germline J gene. V gene TRBV29-1 combines with J gene TRBJ2-7; 9 bases agree with TRBD1. The length of the CDR3 is 13 residues. The ends lost 4 bases at V and 1 base at J; junction bases unmatched: 2. Germline V lookup: CDR1 SQVTM, CDR2 ANQGSEA. The CDR3 loop reads CSVVDRGSYEQYF. CDR3 DNA (partial): TGCAGCGTTGTGGACAGGGGATCCTACGAG.

This clone was found many times. The CDR3 end lies 3 residues beyond the end of the read and is filled in from the germline J gene. The chain couples TRBV5-4 to TRBJ2-7; D is undetermined. The CDR3 spans 11 residues. The germline V gene has CDR1 SGHNT and CDR2 YYREEE (reference sequence). V was shortened by 4 bases and J by 5 bases, with 7 bases between the two germline ends. The DNA read from the CDR3 is TGTGCCAGCAGCCTACAGAACGAG. It codes for CASSLQNE. The whole CDR3 region reads CASSLQNEQYF.

This clone was counted ten times or more. The read ends 3 residues shy of where the CDR3 ends; the end is completed using the germline J gene. The chain uses TRBV20-1 and TRBJ2-7; 7 bases map to TRBD1. This CDR3 comprises 15 residues. Per germline, CDR1 DFQATT and CDR2 SNEGSKA (reference sequence). The trim removed 4 bases at V and 0 bases at J, leaving 9 bases unmatched. CDR3 region: CSAKNPRGTSYEQYF. The DNA read from the CDR3 is TGCAGTGCTAAAAACCCCAGGGGGACCTCCTACGAG.

This clone has a handful of counts. CDR3 bases read: TGCGCCAGCAGCGCCAGTTCTGGAAACACC. Translating gives CASSASSGNT. The entire CDR3 protein reads CASSASSGNTIYF. The chain has TRBV5-1 and TRBJ1-3; D is ambiguous. The CDR3 end is not reached by the read, which stops 3 residues before it; the germline J gene fills it in. The germline V gene encodes CDR1 SGHRS and CDR2 YFSETQ. The germline V and J ends were trimmed by 4 bases and 1 base, with 6 bases remaining between them. There are 13 residues in the CDR3.

This clone was counted ten times or more. The missing CDR3 end, 3 residues past where the read stops, is filled in from the germline J gene. The V gene is TRBV30, the J gene TRBJ2-3; 10 nucleotides agree with TRBD2. V lost 2 bases to trimming and J lost 1 base; unmatched junction nucleotides: 3. The length of the CDR3 is 15 residues. CDR1 and CDR2 (germline): GTSNPN, SVGIG (reference sequence). This CDR3 is CAWSPLAGGTDTQYF. The covered CDR3 bases are TGTGCCTGGAGTCCCCTAGCGGGAGGCACAGATACG. Complete variable domain (other parts from reference TRBV30 and TRBJ2-3): SQTIHQWPATLVQPVGSPLSLECTVEGTSNPNLYWYRQAAGRGLQLLFYSVGIGQISSEVPQNLSASRPQDRQFILSSKKLLLSDSGFYLCAWSPLAGGTDTQYFGPGTRLTVL.

The sample holds many counts of this clone. The DNA ends 3 residues before the CDR3 does, and the rest of the CDR3 is filled in from the germline J gene. V and J are TRBV2 and TRBJ2-1; D may be TRBD2 (5 bases). This CDR3 has 18 residues. CDR1 SNHLY and CDR2 FYNNEI come from the germline V gene. V was shortened by 3 bases and J by 7 bases, with 25 bases between the two germline ends. The DNA read from the CDR3 is TGTGCCAGCAGTGAGGATTTCCCGAGGAGGACTGAAGGGAATGAG. It yields the protein CASSEDFPRRTEGNE. The complete CDR3 protein is CASSEDFPRRTEGNEQFF. The variable domain in full, with the rest retrieved from reference TRBV2 and TRBJ2-1, is EPEVTQTPSHQVTQMGQEVILRCVPISNHLYFYWYRQILGQKVEFLVSFYNNEISEKSEIFDDQFSVERPDGSNFTLKIRSTKLEDSAMYFCASSEDFPRRTEGNEQFFGPGTRLTVL.

This clone was observed at least ten times. The read ends 3 residues before the CDR3 terminus; that terminus is restored from the germline J gene. The J gene is TRBJ1-2, the V gene TRBV7-3, with D tentatively TRBD1 (6 bases). Trimming cost V 5 bases and J 1 base, with 14 bases left between them. The germline gives CDR1 SGHTA, CDR2 FQGTGA. The CDR3 is made up of 15 amino acids. This CDR3 reads CASSPGQTINYGYTF. The covered CDR3 bases are TGTGCCAGCAGCCCTGGACAGACAATTAACTATGGC.

This clone was recorded a few times. The CDR3 extends 3 residues past the end of the read, so its final part is completed from the germline J gene. The chain links TRBV19 to TRBJ1-2; a possible D gene is TRBD1 (5 bases). The CDR3 is 12 residues long. CDR1 is LNHDA, CDR2 SQIVND, per germline (reference sequence). CDR3 DNA, as far as it was read: TGTGCCAGTCTAGACAGCTCCTACGAC. It specifies CASLDSSYD. The entire CDR3 is CASLDSSYDYTF.

Remarks on this clone: Read data end 3 residues before the CDR3 end; the end is taken from the germline J gene. V usage is TRBV27 and J usage is TRBJ2-7; possible D gene TRBD1, 6 bases. Trimming left V 3 bases short and J 3 bases short, with 9 bases between. Germline CDR1 and CDR2: MNHEY and SMNVEV (reference sequence). The CDR3 covers 13 residues. The part of the CDR3 DNA that was read is TGTGCCAGCAGTTTGGTACAGGGCTACGAG. It yields the protein CASSLVQGYE. The full CDR3 protein is CASSLVQGYEQYF.

This clone was recorded at least ten times. The read finishes 3 residues shy of the CDR3 end, and the germline J gene is used to complete it. The chain uses TRBV5-1 and TRBJ1-2; D perhaps matches TRBD1 (5 bases). CDR1 and CDR2 (germline): SGHRS, YFSETQ. The CDR3 totals 14 residues. Partial CDR3 DNA: TGCGCCAGCAGCTTGGTGGTCAGATCAGGGGGC. Encoded protein: CASSLVVRSGG. The CDR3 reads in full as CASSLVVRSGGYTF.

This clone has ten or more counts. The CDR3 extends 3 residues past the end of the read, so its final part is completed from the germline J gene. This chain links TRBV19 with TRBJ2-7; no reliable D call. There are 12 residues in the CDR3. Per germline, CDR1 LNHDA and CDR2 SQIVND (reference sequence). The V gene lost 5 bases and the J gene lost 0 bases, with 5 bases spanning the gap. CDR3 protein: CASSANSYEQYF. The covered CDR3 bases are TGTGCCAGTAGTGCGAACTCCTACGAG.

This clone was observed at least ten times. With the read ending 3 residues before the CDR3 end, the germline J gene is used to fill in that end. This chain joins TRBV5-1 and TRBJ2-1; D perhaps matches TRBD2 (5 bases). This CDR3 has 15 amino acids. Germline V gene data show CDR1 as SGHRS and CDR2 as YFSETQ. Deletions cut 1 base from V and 5 bases from J, with 13 bases between. CDR3 region: CASSLRLASHNEQFF. Incomplete CDR3 DNA: TGCGCCAGCAGCTTGAGGCTAGCTTCCCACAATGAG.

On this clone: The CDR3 goes on 3 residues after the read ends, and that part is filled in from the germline J gene. The chain has TRBV30 and TRBJ1-2; TRBD1 matches 8 bases. This CDR3 has 15 amino acids. Germline loops: CDR1 GTSNPN, CDR2 SVGIG (reference sequence). The CDR3 DNA, read in part, is TGTGCCTGGAGTGAGGGACAGGCGAGCTCCTACGAC. Translating it yields CAWSEGQASSYD. The complete CDR3 reads CAWSEGQASSYDYTF.

On this clone: The read is 3 residues too short to cover the CDR3 end, so that end is filled in from the germline J gene. The V call is TRBV7-2, the J call TRBJ2-7; the D is unclear. Trimming took 3 bases from V and 5 from J, leaving 14 bases between them. Germline loops: CDR1 SGHTA, CDR2 FQGNSA. The CDR3 spans 14 residues. CDR3 DNA (partial): TGTGCCAGCAGCTTCGACTCCGCTGTGGACGAG. Translation gives CASSFDSAVDE. The full CDR3 is CASSFDSAVDEQYF. Full variable domain (rest looked up from reference TRBV7-2 and TRBJ2-7): GAGVSQSPSNKVTEKGKDVELRCDPISGHTALYWYRQSLGQGLEFLIYFQGNSAPDKSGLPSDRFSAERTGGSVSTLTIQRTQQEDSAVYLCASSFDSAVDEQYFGPGTRLTVT.